The clone carrying this T cell receptor (beta chain) was counted between two and nine times. One entry per CDR3 protein, called by TCRdb with MiXCR from the RACE reads. Here the sample spans 130,000 or so distinct CDR3 sequences, 11% being singletons. Germline V gives CDR1 MNHEY, CDR2 SVGAGI. The V end was cut by 6 bases, the J end by 2 bases, with 10 bases between. CDR3 length: 13 residues. These data are taken from a study of human T cells and chemical hapten exposure. The time point denotes: patch test 3, about 24 weeks after DPC sensitization. Treatment in this sample: therapeutic diphenylcyclopropenone sensitization with weekly scalp DPC.

The source was whole blood, collected in connection with sensitization to the hapten diphenylcyclopropenone (DPC). The clonotype was recovered from a woman aged 45-59 years with alopecia areata. Some clones in this sample may be carry-over from other donors' samples. V usage is TRBV6-5 and J usage is TRBJ1-2, with TRBD1 as a possible D gene (5 bases). The CDR3 DNA sequence: TGTGCCAGCAGCCGGGGACGGAACTATGGCTACACCTTC. Translation: CASSRGRNYGYTF.